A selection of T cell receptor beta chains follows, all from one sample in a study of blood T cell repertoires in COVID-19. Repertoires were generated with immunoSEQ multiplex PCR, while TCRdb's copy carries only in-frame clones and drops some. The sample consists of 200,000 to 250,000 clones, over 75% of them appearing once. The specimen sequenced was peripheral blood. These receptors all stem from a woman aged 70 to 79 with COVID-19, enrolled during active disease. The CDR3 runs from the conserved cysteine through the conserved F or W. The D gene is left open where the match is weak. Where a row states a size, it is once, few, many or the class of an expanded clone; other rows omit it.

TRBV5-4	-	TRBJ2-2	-	TGTGCCAGCAGCTTGGGCAGGGGATACACCGGGGAGCTGTTTTTT	CASSLGRGYTGELFF
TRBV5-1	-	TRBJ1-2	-	TGCGCCAGCAGCATTTCCGGGACAACTTATGGCTACACCTTC	CASSISGTTYGYTF
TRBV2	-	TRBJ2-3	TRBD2	TGTGCCAGCAAGCTAGCGGGGGTTCGGGCAGATACGCAGTATTTT	CASKLAGVRADTQYF
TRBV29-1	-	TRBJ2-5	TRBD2	TGCAGCGTTGCGTTCCGGACTAGCGAAGAGACCCAGTACTTC	CSVAFRTSEETQYF
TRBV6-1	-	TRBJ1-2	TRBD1	TGTGCCAGCAGTGAGGTGACAGGGCCCTATGGCTACACCTTC	CASSEVTGPYGYTF
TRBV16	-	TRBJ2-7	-	TGTGCCAGCAGCCAATCGCCGGACTACCGTTCGTACGAGCAGTACTTC	CASSQSPDYRSYEQYF
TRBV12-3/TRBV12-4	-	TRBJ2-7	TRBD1	TGTGCCAGCAGTTCGGACAGGGTGGAGCAGTACTTC	CASSSDRVEQYF
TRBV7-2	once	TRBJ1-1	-	TGTGCCAGCAGTCAAAAAGGTTCGGGGTTTGAAGCTTTCTTT	CASSQKGSGFEAFF
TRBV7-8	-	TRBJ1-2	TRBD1	TGTGCCAGCCGATTGGCCGGGACAGCCGACTATGGCTACACCTTC	CASRLAGTADYGYTF
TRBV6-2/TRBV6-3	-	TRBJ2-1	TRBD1	TGTGCCAGCAGTTCCAACCGGGACAGGGGCTACAATGAGCAGTTCTTC	CASSSNRDRGYNEQFF
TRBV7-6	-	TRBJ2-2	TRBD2	TGTGCCAGCAGCTCGAGGACTAGCGGGCGGAACACCGGGGAGCTGTTTTTT	CASSSRTSGRNTGELFF
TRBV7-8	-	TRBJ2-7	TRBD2	TGTGCCAGCAGCTTATCTAGCGGGGGGCTATACGAGCAGTACTTC	CASSLSSGGLYEQYF
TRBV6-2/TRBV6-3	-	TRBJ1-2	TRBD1	TGTGCCAGCAGTTATACAGGGGTAAACTATGGCTACACCTTC	CASSYTGVNYGYTF
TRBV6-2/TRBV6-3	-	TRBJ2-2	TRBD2	TGTGCCAGCAGTTACTACCCTAGCGGGAGTCCCGGGGAGCTGTTTTTT	CASSYYPSGSPGELFF
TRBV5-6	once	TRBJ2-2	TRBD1	TGTGCCAGCAGCTCTCAATGGGGACAGCCGAACACCGGGGAGCTGTTTTTT	CASSSQWGQPNTGELFF
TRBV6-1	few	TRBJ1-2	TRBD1	TGTGCCAGCAGTGAGGCAGGGGGAACTAACTATGGCTACACCTTC	CASSEAGGTNYGYTF
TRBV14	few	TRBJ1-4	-	TGTGCCAGCAGCCATTATGGCTTTGTAAATGAAAAACTGTTTTTT	CASSHYGFVNEKLFF
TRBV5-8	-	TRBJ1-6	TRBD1	TGTGCCGTGCAGGGGGGAAGCTCCTATAATTCACCCCTCCACTTT	CAVQGGSSYNSPLHF
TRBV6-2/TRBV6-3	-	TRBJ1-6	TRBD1	TGTGCCAGCAGTTACCGGGACAGAGGGTCACCCCTCCACTTT	CASSYRDRGSPLHF
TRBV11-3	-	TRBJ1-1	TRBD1	TGTGCCAGCAGCTTTGGGACAGCGTCTCTGAACACTGAAGCTTTCTTT	CASSFGTASLNTEAFF
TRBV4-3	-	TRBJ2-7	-	TGCGCCAGCAGCCAAGAGAGGACACACGAGCAGTACTTC	CASSQERTHEQYF
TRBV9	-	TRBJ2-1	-	TGTGCCAGCAGCCGTGGGGGGACGGGCTACAATGAGCAGTTCTTC	CASSRGGTGYNEQFF
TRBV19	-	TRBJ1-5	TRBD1	TGTGCCAGTAGTGCAGACCCCGGGCCTCCGGACAGGTGGATCGGTAATAGCAATCAGCCCCAGCATTTT	CASSADPGPPDRWIGNSNQPQHF
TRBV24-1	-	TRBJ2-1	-	TGTGCCACCAGTGATTTGACCAGGGCCGGCTACAATGAGCAGTTCTTC	CATSDLTRAGYNEQFF
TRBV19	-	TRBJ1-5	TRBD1	TGTGCCAGTAGTATAGACGGGACAGGGTATCCTCAGCCCCAGCATTTT	CASSIDGTGYPQPQHF
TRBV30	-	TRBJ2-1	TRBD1	TGTGCCTGGAGGACAGGGACCTACAATGAGCAGTTCTTC	CAWRTGTYNEQFF
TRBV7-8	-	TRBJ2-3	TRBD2	TGTGCCAGCAGCTTATCCACTAGCGGGAGTATCCCAGATACGCAGTATTTT	CASSLSTSGSIPDTQYF
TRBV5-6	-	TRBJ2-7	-	TGTGCCAGCAGCTTGGCCGGGGGTATCACCTACGAGCAGTACTTC	CASSLAGGITYEQYF
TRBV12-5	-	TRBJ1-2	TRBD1	TGTGCTAGTGGTCCCGGGACAGGGGTTGGTGGCTACACCTTC	CASGPGTGVGGYTF
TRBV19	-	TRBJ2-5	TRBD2	TGTGCCAGTAGTCCGCTGTATGGCGGGGCCGGGGGGGCCCAGTACTTC	CASSPLYGGAGGAQYF
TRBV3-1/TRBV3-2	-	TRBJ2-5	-	TGTGCCAGCAGCCTGAGGACAGCCGAAGAGACCCAGTACTTC	CASSLRTAEETQYF
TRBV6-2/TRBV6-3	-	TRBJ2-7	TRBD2	TGTGCCAGCAGTGTACCCCCCGTTCTTGGTAGCGGGGCCCCCTACGAGCAGTACTTC	CASSVPPVLGSGAPYEQYF
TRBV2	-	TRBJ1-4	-	TGTGCCAGCAGCTTTATGGGGCAGCACTTTAATGAAAAACTGTTTTTT	CASSFMGQHFNEKLFF
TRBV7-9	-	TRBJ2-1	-	TGTGCCAGCAATGGGCAGCCGGTCGATGAGCAGTTCTTC	CASNGQPVDEQFF
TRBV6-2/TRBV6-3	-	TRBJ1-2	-	TGTGCCAGCAGTCCGGAAGGGGCCAACTATGGCTACACCTTC	CASSPEGANYGYTF
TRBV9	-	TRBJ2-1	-	TGTGCCAGCAGCGTAGAGGTGACTAGATCCAATGAGCAGTTCTTC	CASSVEVTRSNEQFF
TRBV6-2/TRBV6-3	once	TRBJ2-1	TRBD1	TGTGCCAGCAGTTTCTCGACAGGGGGGGCGTACAATGAGCAGTTCTTC	CASSFSTGGAYNEQFF
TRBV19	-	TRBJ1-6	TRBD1	TGTGCCAGTAGTAAGGACGGACAGGGGCCCCTCCACTTT	CASSKDGQGPLHF
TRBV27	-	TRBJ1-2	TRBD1	TGTGCCAGCAGTACGCGGACAGGTTACCAGAGTGGTGGCTACACCTTC	CASSTRTGYQSGGYTF
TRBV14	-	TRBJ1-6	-	TGTGCCAGCAGCCAAGGGACAGTTATGAAATCCCTCCACTTT	CASSQGTVMKSLHF
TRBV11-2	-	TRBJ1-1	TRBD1	TGTGCCAGCAGCTTAATGGCAGGGGGTAACACTGAAGCTTTCTTT	CASSLMAGGNTEAFF
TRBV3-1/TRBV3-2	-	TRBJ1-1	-	TGTGCCAGCAGCCAAAGGTGGCAGGGTCACACTGAAGCTTTCTTT	CASSQRWQGHTEAFF
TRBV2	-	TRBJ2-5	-	TGTGCCAGCAGGCAAACTACCTCCACCGGGACCCAGTACTTC	CASRQTTSTGTQYF
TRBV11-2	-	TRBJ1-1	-	TGTGCCAGCAGCTTAGATCTTCTGACTGAAGCTTTCTTT	CASSLDLLTEAFF
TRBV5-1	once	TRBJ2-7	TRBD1	TGCGCCAGCAGCTTGGACCGGAGTGGGGACAGGGTCCACGAGCAGTACTTC	CASSLDRSGDRVHEQYF
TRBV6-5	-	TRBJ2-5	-	TGTGCCAGCAGTTACTCGACGGGTCACAGGGTTGAGGCCCAGTACTTC	CASSYSTGHRVEAQYF
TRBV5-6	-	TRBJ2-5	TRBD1	TGTGCCAGCAGCTCACAGGGGAGTAAAGAGACCCAGTACTTC	CASSSQGSKETQYF
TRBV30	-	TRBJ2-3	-	TGTGCCTGGACCGCGGGCCGGGGACACACAGATACGCAGTATTTT	CAWTAGRGHTDTQYF
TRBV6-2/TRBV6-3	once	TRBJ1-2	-	TGTGCCAGCAGTCCGACAGGATCTAACTATGGCTACACCTTC	CASSPTGSNYGYTF
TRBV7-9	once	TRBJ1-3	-	TGTGCCAGCAGCCCGACAGCCTCTGGAAACACCATATATTTT	CASSPTASGNTIYF